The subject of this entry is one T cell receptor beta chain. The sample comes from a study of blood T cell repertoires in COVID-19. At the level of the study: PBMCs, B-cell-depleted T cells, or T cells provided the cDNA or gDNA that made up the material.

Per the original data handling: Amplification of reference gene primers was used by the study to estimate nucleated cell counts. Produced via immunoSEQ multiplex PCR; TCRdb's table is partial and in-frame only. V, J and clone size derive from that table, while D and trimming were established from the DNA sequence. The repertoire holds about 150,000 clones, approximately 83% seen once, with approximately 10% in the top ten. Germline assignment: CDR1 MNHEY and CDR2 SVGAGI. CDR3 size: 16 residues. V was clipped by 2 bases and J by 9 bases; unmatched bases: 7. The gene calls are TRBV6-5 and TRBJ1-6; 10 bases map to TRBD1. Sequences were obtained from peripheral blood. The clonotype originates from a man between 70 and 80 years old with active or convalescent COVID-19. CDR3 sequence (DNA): TGTGCCAGCAGTTACGCAATAGGGACAGGGGTTTCACCCCTCCACTTT. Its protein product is CASSYAIGTGVSPLHF.